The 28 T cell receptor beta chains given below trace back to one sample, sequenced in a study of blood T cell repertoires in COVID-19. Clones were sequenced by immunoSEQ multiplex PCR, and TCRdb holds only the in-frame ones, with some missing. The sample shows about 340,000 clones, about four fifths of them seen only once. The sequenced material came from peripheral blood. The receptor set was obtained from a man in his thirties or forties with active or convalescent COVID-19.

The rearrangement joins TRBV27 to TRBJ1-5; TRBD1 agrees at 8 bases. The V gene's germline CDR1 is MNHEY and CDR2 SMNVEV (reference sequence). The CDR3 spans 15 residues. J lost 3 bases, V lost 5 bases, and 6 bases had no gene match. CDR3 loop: CASSPDRGANQPQHF. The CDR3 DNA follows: TGTGCCAGCAGTCCCGACAGGGGAGCCAATCAGCCCCAGCATTTT.

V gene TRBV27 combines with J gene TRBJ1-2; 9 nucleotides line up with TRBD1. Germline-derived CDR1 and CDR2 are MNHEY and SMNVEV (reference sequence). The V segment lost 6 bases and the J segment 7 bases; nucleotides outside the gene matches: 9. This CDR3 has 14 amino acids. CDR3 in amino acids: CASRLTGQGRGYTF. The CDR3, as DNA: TGTGCCAGCAGGCTAACGGGACAGGGACGTGGCTACACCTTC.

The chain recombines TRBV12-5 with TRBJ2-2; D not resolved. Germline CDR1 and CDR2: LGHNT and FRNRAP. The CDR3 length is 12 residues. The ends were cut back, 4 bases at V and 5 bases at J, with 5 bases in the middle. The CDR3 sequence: CASGSRTGELFF. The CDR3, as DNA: TGTGCTAGTGGTTCCAGGACCGGGGAGCTGTTTTTT.

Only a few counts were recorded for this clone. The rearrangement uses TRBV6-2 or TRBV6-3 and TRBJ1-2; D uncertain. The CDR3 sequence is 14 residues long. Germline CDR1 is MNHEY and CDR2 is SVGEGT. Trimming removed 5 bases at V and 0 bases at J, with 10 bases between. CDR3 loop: CASSTPRANYGYTF. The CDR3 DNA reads TGTGCCAGCAGTACCCCGCGCGCTAACTATGGCTACACCTTC.

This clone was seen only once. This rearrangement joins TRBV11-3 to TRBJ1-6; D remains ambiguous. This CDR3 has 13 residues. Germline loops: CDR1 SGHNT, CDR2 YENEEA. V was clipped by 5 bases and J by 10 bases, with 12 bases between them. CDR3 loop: CASSLAAGSPLHF. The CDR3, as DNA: TGTGCCAGCAGCCTAGCAGCGGGGTCACCCCTCCACTTT.

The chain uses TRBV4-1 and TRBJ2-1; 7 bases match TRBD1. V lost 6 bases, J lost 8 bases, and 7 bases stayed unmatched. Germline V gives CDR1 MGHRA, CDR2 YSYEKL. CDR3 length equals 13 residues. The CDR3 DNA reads TGCGCCAGCAGGCAGAGACAGGGAGATGAGCAGTTCTTC. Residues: CASRQRQGDEQFF.

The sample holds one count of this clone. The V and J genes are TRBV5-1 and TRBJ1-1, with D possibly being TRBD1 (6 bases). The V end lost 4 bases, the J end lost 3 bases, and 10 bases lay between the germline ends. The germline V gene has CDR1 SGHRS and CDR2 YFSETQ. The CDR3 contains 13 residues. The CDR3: CASSQGPDTEAFF. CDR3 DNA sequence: TGCGCCAGCAGCCAGGGGCCCGACACTGAAGCTTTCTTT.

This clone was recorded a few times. The CDR3 coding sequence is TGTGCCAGCTCACCCAGGGGGACTAGCGGGAGCAATGAGCAGTTCTTC. Encoded protein: CASSPRGTSGSNEQFF. The rearrangement links TRBV18 to TRBJ2-1; 14 bases agree with TRBD2. Germline V gene data show CDR1 as KGHSH and CDR2 as LQKENI. V shed 3 bases and J 6 bases; nucleotides not matched to a gene: 4. This CDR3 is 16 amino acids long.

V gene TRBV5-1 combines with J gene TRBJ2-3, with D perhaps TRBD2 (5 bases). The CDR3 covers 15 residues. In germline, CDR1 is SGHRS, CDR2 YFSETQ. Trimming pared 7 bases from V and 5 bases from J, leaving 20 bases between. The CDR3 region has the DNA TGCGCCAGCGGGAAACTATCCAGCGGCAGAGATACGCAGTATTTT. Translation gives CASGKLSSGRDTQYF. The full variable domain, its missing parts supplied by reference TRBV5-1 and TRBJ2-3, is KAGVTQTPRYLIKTRGQQVTLSCSPISGHRSVSWYQQTPGQGLQFLFEYFSETQRNKGNFPGRFSGRQFSNSRSEMNVSTLELGDSALYLCASGKLSSGRDTQYFGPGTRLTVL.

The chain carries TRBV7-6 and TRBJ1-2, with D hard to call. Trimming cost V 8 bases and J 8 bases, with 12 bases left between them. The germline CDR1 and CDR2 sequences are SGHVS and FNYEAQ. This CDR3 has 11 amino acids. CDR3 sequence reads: CASATGKGYTF. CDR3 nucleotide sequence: TGTGCCAGCGCTACGGGAAAAGGCTACACCTTC.

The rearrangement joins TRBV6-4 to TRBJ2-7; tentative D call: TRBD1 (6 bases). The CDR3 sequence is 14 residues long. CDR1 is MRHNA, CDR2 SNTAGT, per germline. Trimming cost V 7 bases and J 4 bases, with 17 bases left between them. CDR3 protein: CASKVADRYYEQYF. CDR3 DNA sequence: TGTGCCAGCAAAGTCGCGGACAGATATTACGAGCAGTACTTC.

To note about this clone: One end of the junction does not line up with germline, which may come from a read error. The CDR3 nucleotides read TGTGCCAGCAGCTTCCGGGGAAATTACGTGCAGTACTTC. Residues: CASSFRGNYVQYF. The gene calls are TRBV5-8 and TRBJ2-7; D possibly corresponds to TRBD2 (5 bases). Looked up from germline, CDR1 is SGHTS and CDR2 is YDEGEE. The CDR3 length is 13 residues.

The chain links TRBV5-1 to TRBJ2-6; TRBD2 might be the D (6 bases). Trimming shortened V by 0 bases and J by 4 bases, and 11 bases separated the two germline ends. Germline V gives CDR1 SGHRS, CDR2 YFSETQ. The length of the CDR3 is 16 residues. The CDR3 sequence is CASSLAGGAGANVLTF. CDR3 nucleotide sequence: TGCGCCAGCAGCTTGGCCGGAGGGGCCGGGGCCAACGTCCTGACTTTC. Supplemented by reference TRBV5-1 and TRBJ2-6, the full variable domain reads KAGVTQTPRYLIKTRGQQVTLSCSPISGHRSVSWYQQTPGQGLQFLFEYFSETQRNKGNFPGRFSGRQFSNSRSEMNVSTLELGDSALYLCASSLAGGAGANVLTFGAGSRLTVL.

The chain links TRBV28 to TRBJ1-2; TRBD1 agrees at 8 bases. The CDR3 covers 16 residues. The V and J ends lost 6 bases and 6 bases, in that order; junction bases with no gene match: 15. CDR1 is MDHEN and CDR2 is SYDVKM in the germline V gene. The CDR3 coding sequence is TGTGCCAGCAGAGCTCCTCCGGGACAGGAAGATCATGGCTACACCTTC. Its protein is CASRAPPGQEDHGYTF.

In DNA form, the CDR3 reads TGCGCCAGCAGCCAGTCAGGGAATAGTGGAAACACCATATATTTT. It translates to CASSQSGNSGNTIYF. The genes are TRBV4-3 and TRBJ1-3, with D possibly TRBD1 on 5 matching bases. The germline V gene has CDR1 LGHNA and CDR2 YSLEER. The CDR3 covers 15 residues. The germline V and J ends were trimmed by 3 bases and 3 bases, with 12 bases remaining between them.

DNA of the CDR3: TGTGCCAGCAGCTTAGAGGGACTAGCGGGAGGCTCATTATACAATGAGCAGTTCTTC. Translating gives CASSLEGLAGGSLYNEQFF. The chain joins TRBV7-8 to TRBJ2-1, with 15 bases that match TRBD2. The CDR3 sequence is 19 residues long. From germline, CDR1 is SGHVS and CDR2 FQNEAQ. V lost 1 base, J lost 4 bases, and 8 bases stayed unmatched.

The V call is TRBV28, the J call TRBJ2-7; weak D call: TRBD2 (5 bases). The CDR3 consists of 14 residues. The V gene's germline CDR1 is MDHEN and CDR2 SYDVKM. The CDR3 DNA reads TGTGCAGGAGGCCCCGGAGGAGGTTCCTACGAGCAGTACTTC. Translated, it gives CAGGPGGGSYEQYF.

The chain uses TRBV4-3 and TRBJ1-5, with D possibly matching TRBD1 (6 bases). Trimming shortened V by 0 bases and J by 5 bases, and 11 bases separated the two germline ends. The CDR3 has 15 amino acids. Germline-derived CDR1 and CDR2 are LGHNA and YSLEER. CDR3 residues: CASSQEVQGHQPQHF. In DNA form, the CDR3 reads TGCGCCAGCAGCCAAGAGGTACAGGGTCATCAGCCCCAGCATTTT.

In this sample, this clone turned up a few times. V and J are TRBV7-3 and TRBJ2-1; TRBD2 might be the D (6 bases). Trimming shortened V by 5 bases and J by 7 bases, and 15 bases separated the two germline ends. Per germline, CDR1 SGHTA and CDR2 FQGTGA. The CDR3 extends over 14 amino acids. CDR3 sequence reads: CASSSSPRGNEQFF. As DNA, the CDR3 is TGTGCCAGCAGCAGCTCGCCGCGGGGAAATGAGCAGTTCTTC.

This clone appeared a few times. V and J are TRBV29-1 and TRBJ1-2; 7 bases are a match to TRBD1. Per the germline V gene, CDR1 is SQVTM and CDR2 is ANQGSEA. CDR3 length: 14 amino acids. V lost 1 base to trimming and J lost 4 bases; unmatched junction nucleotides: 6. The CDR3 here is CSVEGSGQIYGYTF. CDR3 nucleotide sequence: TGCAGCGTTGAAGGGTCGGGACAGATCTATGGCTACACCTTC.

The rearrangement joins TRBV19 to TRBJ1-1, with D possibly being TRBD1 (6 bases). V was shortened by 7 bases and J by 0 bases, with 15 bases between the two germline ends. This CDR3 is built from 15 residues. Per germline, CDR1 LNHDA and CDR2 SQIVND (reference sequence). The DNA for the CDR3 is TGTGCCAGTACCCGGGGGGGCAGCTTGAACACTGAAGCTTTCTTT. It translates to CASTRGGSLNTEAFF.

The CDR3 nucleotides read TGTGCCAGCAGTGAAAGAGCGGATACGCAGTATTTT. Protein sequence: CASSERADTQYF. The chain combines TRBV6-1 with TRBJ2-3; unclear D gene. The CDR3 is 12 residues long. V lost 2 bases and J lost 6, with 6 bases in between. Per germline, CDR1 MNHNS and CDR2 SASEGT.

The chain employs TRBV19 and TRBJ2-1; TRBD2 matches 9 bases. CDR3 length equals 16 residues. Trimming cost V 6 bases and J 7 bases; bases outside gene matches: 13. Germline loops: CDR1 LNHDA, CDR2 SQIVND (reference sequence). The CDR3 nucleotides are TGTGCCAGTAGCCACAGGCCGCGGGGGGGCCCTAATGAGCAGTTCTTC. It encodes CASSHRPRGGPNEQFF.

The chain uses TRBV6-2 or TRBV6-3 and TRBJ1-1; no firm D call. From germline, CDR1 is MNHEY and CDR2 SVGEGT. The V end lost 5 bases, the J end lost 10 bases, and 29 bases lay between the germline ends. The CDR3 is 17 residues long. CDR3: CASSPHSSSRSQRGAFF. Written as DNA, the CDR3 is TGTGCCAGCAGTCCCCATAGCAGCAGCAGGAGCCAACGGGGAGCTTTCTTT.

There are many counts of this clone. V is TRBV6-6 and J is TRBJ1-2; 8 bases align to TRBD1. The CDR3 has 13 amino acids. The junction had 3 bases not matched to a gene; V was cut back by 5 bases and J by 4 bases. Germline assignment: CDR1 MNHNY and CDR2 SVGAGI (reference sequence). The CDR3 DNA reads TGTGCCAGCAGTCAGGGGGCTCGCTATGGCTACACCTTC. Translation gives CASSQGARYGYTF.

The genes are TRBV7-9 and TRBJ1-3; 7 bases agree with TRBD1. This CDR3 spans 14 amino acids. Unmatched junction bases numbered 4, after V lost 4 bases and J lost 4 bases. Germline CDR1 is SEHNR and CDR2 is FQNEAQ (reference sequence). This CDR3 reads CASSSVQGGNTIYF. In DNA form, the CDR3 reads TGTGCCAGCAGCTCCGTACAGGGGGGAAACACCATATATTTT.

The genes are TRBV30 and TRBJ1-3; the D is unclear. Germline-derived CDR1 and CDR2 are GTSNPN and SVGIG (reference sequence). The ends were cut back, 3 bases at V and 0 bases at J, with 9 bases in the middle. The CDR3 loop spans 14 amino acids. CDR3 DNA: TGTGCCTGGAGCCCGGTTAACTCTGGAAACACCATATATTTT. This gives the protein CAWSPVNSGNTIYF.

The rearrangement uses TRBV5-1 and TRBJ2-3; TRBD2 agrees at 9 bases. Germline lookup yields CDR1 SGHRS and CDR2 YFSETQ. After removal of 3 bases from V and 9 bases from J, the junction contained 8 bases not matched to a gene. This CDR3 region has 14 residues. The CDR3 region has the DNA TGCGCCAGCAGCTGGGGATTAGCGGGAGACACGCAGTATTTT. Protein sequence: CASSWGLAGDTQYF.